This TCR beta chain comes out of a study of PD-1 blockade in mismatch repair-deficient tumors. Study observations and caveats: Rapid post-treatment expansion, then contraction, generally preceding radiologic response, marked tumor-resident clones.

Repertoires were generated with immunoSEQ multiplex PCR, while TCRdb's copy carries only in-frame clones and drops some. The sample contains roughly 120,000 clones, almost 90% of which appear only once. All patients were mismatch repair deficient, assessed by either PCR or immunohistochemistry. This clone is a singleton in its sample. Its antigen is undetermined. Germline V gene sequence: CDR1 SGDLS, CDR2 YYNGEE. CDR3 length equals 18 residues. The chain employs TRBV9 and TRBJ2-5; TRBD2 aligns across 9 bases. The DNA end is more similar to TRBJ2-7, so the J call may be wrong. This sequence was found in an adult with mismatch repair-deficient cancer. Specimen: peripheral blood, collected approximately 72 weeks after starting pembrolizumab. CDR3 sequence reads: CASSPTPYGLARNYEQYF. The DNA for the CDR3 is TGTGCCAGCAGCCCTACCCCATACGGACTAGCGCGCAACTACGAGCAGTACTTC.